A single sample is the source of the 14 T cell receptor beta chains below, sequenced in a study of blood T cell repertoires in COVID-19. Measured with immunoSEQ multiplex PCR; TCRdb has only the in-frame clones, and not every one. The sample carries some 160,000 clones, roughly 77% recorded once. Sample: peripheral blood. These receptors all stem from a man in his sixties with acute or convalescent COVID-19.

The rearrangement uses TRBV13 and TRBJ2-5, with TRBD1 matching 7 bases. V dropped 0 bases and J dropped 5; count of bases not matched to a gene: 12. Germline V gene lookup returns CDR1 PRHDT and CDR2 FYEKMQ (reference sequence). The CDR3 has 17 amino acids. Here the CDR3 reads CASSLGRMQGDMETQYF. In nucleotides, the CDR3 is TGTGCCAGCAGCTTAGGCCGGATGCAGGGGGATATGGAGACCCAGTACTTC. Looking up the rest from reference TRBV13 and TRBJ2-5 gives the full variable domain: AAGVIQSPRHLIKEKRETATLKCYPIPRHDTVYWYQQGPGQDPQFLISFYEKMQSDKGSIPDRFSAQQFSDYHSELNMSSLELGDSALYFCASSLGRMQGDMETQYFGPGTRLLVL.

V is TRBV28 and J is TRBJ2-7; 12 bases match TRBD2. V shed 6 bases and J 4 bases; nucleotides not matched to a gene: 25. The germline V gene has CDR1 MDHEN and CDR2 SYDVKM. CDR3 length: 21 amino acids. CDR3 coding DNA: TGTGCCAGCAGCTCCCCGACAGGGGTTTCTAGCGGGAGGGCCTACCAGTACGAGCAGTACTTC. Protein sequence: CASSSPTGVSSGRAYQYEQYF. Looking up the rest from reference TRBV28 and TRBJ2-7 gives the full variable domain: DVKVTQSSRYLVKRTGEKVFLECVQDMDHENMFWYRQDPGLGLRLIYFSYDVKMKEKGDIPEGYSVSREKKERFSLILESASTNQTSMYLCASSSPTGVSSGRAYQYEQYFGPGTRLTVT.

V and J are TRBV19 and TRBJ1-3; the D is unclear. This CDR3 has 14 residues. Trimming stripped 7 bases from V and 1 base from J, with 11 bases between. Germline CDR1 and CDR2: LNHDA and SQIVND (reference sequence). CDR3 sequence (DNA): TGTGCCAGTAATGCGTCTGGTTCTGGAAACACCATATATTTT. Translated: CASNASGSGNTIYF.

The chain is built from TRBV24-1 and TRBJ2-2, with D perhaps matching TRBD1 (7 bases). Germline V gives CDR1 KGHDR, CDR2 SFDVKD. The CDR3 is 16 amino acids. Trimming took 4 bases from V and 2 from J, leaving 13 bases between them. The CDR3 reads CATSEGRGANTGELFF. The DNA of the CDR3 is TGTGCCACCAGTGAGGGCAGGGGGGCAAACACCGGGGAGCTGTTTTTT.

The V call is TRBV4-2, the J call TRBJ2-7; 11 positions agree with TRBD2. The CDR3 covers 15 residues. J was trimmed by 3 bases and V by 1 base; bases with no gene match: 2. Germline values: CDR1 LGHNA, CDR2 YNFKEQ. CDR3 region: CASSQVLAGGYEQYF. The CDR3 DNA sequence: TGTGCCAGCAGCCAAGTTCTAGCGGGAGGCTACGAGCAGTACTTC.

This clone was picked up many times. The chain has TRBV5-1 and TRBJ1-3; D is undetermined. Germline V lookup: CDR1 SGHRS, CDR2 YFSETQ. V was clipped by 5 bases and J by 4 bases, with 4 bases between them. The CDR3 consists of 11 residues. This CDR3 reads CASRQGNTIYF. CDR3 sequence (DNA): TGCGCCAGCAGACAGGGAAACACCATATATTTT.

In DNA, the CDR3 is TGTGCCAGCAGAGGGACAGGGGAATACGAGCAGTACTTC. Translated: CASRGTGEYEQYF. The chain employs TRBV3-1 (or the pseudogene TRBV3-2) and TRBJ2-7; 10 nucleotides line up with TRBD1. The CDR3 extends over 13 amino acids. CDR1 and CDR2 from the germline V gene are LGHDT and YNNKEL (reference sequence). The V and J ends lost 6 bases and 4 bases, in that order; junction bases with no gene match: 3.

This clone was recorded a few times. This sequence joins TRBV4-1 and TRBJ1-6; no firm D call. Trimming removed 0 bases from V and 4 bases from J, with 7 bases in between. The germline V gene encodes CDR1 MGHRA and CDR2 YSYEKL. The CDR3 is 15 residues long. In nucleotides, the CDR3 is TGCGCCAGCAGCCAAGATTGGCCTTATAATTCACCCCTCCACTTT. Protein product: CASSQDWPYNSPLHF.

The V gene is TRBV3-1 (or the pseudogene TRBV3-2), the J gene TRBJ2-2; 7 bases line up with TRBD2. V dropped 7 bases and J dropped 4; count of bases not matched to a gene: 12. Germline assignment: CDR1 LGHDT and CDR2 YNNKEL (reference sequence). CDR3 length: 16 amino acids. The CDR3, as DNA: TGTGCCAGCACCTCGTCGCTAGCGGTTCTCACCGGGGAGCTGTTTTTT. Translation: CASTSSLAVLTGELFF.

The V call is TRBV7-2, the J call TRBJ2-7; 10 bases line up with TRBD2. With 1 base clipped from V and 5 bases from J, the junction kept 11 bases outside the gene matches. The V gene's germline CDR1 is SGHTA and CDR2 FQGNSA. This CDR3 region has 17 residues. The CDR3 region is CASSLVQREGRRNEQYF. CDR3 DNA sequence: TGTGCCAGCAGCTTAGTCCAGCGGGAGGGCCGTAGGAACGAGCAGTACTTC.

The rearrangement links TRBV14 to TRBJ1-2, with D possibly TRBD1 on 6 matching bases. This CDR3 region has 15 residues. Germline-derived CDR1 and CDR2 are SGHDN and FVKESK. Trimming removed 3 bases at V and 8 bases at J, with 19 bases between. The CDR3 bases are TGTGCCAGCAGCCACTCCGACAGGTTTGGAAGGGGCTACACCTTC. This encodes CASSHSDRFGRGYTF.

This clone was found once. The V call is TRBV7-9, the J call TRBJ1-1, with 9 nucleotides matching TRBD1. V shed 5 bases and J 4 bases; nucleotides not matched to a gene: 5. From germline, CDR1 is SEHNR and CDR2 FQNEAQ (reference sequence). The CDR3 is made up of 14 amino acids. The CDR3 reads CASSGGQGITEAFF. The CDR3 bases are TGTGCCAGCAGCGGGGGACAGGGAATCACTGAAGCTTTCTTT. Together with reference TRBV7-9 and TRBJ1-1, the CDR3 gives the full variable domain: DTGVSQNPRHKITKRGQNVTFRCDPISEHNRLYWYRQTLGQGPEFLTYFQNEAQLEKSRLLSDRFSAERPKGSFSTLEIQRTEQGDSAMYLCASSGGQGITEAFFGQGTRLTVV.

The chain has TRBV11-2 and TRBJ1-2, with unresolved D. V dropped 0 bases and J dropped 1 base, with 9 bases sitting between them. Looked up from germline, CDR1 is SGHAT and CDR2 is FQNNGV. This CDR3 has 15 amino acids. The CDR3 is CASSLDPGYNYGYTF. DNA of the CDR3: TGTGCCAGCAGCTTAGACCCGGGTTATAACTATGGCTACACCTTC.

This clone was seen just once. This chain uses TRBV5-8 with TRBJ1-1, with D unclear. V was cut by 3 bases and J by 10 bases, with 13 bases left in between. This CDR3 has 12 amino acids. Germline CDR1 SGHTS, CDR2 YDEGEE. The CDR3 spells CASSSQLGAAFF. The CDR3 coding sequence is TGTGCCAGCAGCTCCCAACTTGGAGCAGCTTTCTTT.